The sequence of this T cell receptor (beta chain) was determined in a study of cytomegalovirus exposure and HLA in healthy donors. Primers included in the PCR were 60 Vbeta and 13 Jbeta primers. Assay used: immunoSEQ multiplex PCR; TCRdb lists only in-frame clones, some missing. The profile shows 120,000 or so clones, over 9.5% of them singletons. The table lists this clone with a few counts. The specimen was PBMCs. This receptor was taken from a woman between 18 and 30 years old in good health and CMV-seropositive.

The CDR3 spells CAWTLLFTDTQYF. The CDR3 region has the DNA TGTGCCTGGACTCTATTGTTCACAGATACGCAGTATTTT. The chain uses TRBV30 and TRBJ2-3; no reliable D call. The CDR3 is made up of 13 amino acids. Between the trimmed V and J ends, which lost 4 bases and 2 bases, there was a span of 10 bases. Germline values: CDR1 GTSNPN, CDR2 SVGIG (reference sequence).